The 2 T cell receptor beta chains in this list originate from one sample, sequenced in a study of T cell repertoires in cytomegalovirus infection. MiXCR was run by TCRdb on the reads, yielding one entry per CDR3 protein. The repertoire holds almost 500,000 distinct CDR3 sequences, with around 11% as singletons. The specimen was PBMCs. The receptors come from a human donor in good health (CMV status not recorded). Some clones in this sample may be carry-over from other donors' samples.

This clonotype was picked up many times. Here the CDR3 reads CASSLWRDRKNSPLHF. The CDR3 nucleotides read TGTGCCAGCAGCCTCTGGCGGGACAGAAAAAATTCACCCCTCCACTTT. The rearrangement uses TRBV11-2 and TRBJ1-6; 7 bases are a match to TRBD1. This CDR3 comprises 16 residues. The J segment lost 7 bases and the V segment lost 5 bases, leaving 11 bases of the junction unmatched. Germline V lookup: CDR1 SGHAT, CDR2 FQNNGV.

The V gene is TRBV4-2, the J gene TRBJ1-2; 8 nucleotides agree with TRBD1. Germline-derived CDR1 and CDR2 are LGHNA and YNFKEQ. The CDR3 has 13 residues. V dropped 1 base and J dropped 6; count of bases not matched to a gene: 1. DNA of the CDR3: TGTGCCAGCAGCCAAGTACAGGGGGATGGCTACACCTTC. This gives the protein CASSQVQGDGYTF.